The source of this T cell receptor beta chain is a study of blood T cell repertoires in COVID-19. At the level of the study: COVID-19 samples from acute and convalescent phases originated in the United States, Italy and Spain. The analysed material was cDNA or gDNA that came from T cells, B-cell-depleted T cells, or PBMCs.

Trimming cost V 5 bases and J 4 bases; bases outside gene matches: 14. Germline V gene data show CDR1 as SGHTA and CDR2 as FQGNSA. The CDR3 loop spans 17 amino acids. As processed by the authors: Reference gene primers were amplified, and this amplification served to estimate nucleated cell counts. Sequencing was performed with immunoSEQ multiplex PCR; in TCRdb, only in-frame clones are kept and a portion is missing. The V and J calls and the clone size are those of that table, but D and trimming were determined from the DNA. The sample holds 70,000 to 100,000 clones, more than 80% seen once. Sequences were obtained from peripheral blood. V gene TRBV7-2 combines with J gene TRBJ1-1; TRBD1 agrees at 9 bases. The TCR sequence derives from a woman of 80 years or more with acute or convalescent COVID-19. The CDR3 DNA reads as TGTGCCAGCAGCCCGGGGACAGGGATAAAGCGGGGCACTGAAGCTTTCTTT. Its translation is CASSPGTGIKRGTEAFF.